This T cell receptor (beta chain) was identified in a study of response to subunit inactivated influenza vaccine. The CDR3 contains 13 residues. In germline, CDR1 is LGHNA, CDR2 YSLEER. V lost 0 bases and J lost 5, with 7 bases in between. A single record per CDR3 protein comes from TCRdb applying MiXCR to the RT-PCR reads. The table has about 620,000 distinct CDR3 sequences, 12% seen once. Overall study results and limits: The authors offered the suggestion that each seasonal influenza vaccination recruits few new T cells.

A few counts support this clonotype. Its specificity is unknown. The receptor's source is a man in his fifties or sixties who received an inactivated influenza vaccine. This specimen consisted of PBMCs from blood, obtained on the day of vaccination. V is TRBV4-3 and J is TRBJ2-5; D is ambiguous. The CDR3 coding sequence is TGCGCCAGCAGCCAAGAATTCGGGGAGACCCAGTACTTC. Translated: CASSQEFGETQYF.